This is a list of T cell receptor beta chains from one sample in a study of T cell responses to AZD1222 COVID-19 vaccine. Sequencing used immunoSEQ multiplex PCR; TCRdb keeps in-frame clones, though not all of them. The table shows about 130,000 clones, with roughly 92% occurring only once. Sequencing was performed on peripheral blood, taken 28 days after the second AZD1222 dose. The receptors were gathered from an adult who received the AZD1222 COVID-19 vaccine. The CDR3 runs from the conserved cysteine through the conserved F or W. Fields, in order: V gene, D gene, J gene, clone size, CDR3 protein, CDR3 DNA. The D gene is left open where the match is weak. Part of the rows lack a size; the others show once, few, many or a class for expanded clones.

V: TRBV18; D: TRBD1; J: TRBJ2-7; size: .; CDR3: CASSPLRTGRISYEQYF; DNA: TGTGCCAGCTCACCCCTGAGGACAGGGAGGATCTCCTACGAGCAGTACTTC
V: TRBV4-2; D: .; J: TRBJ2-7; size: .; CDR3: CASSQVGENYEQYF; DNA: TGTGCCAGCAGCCAAGTCGGGGAGAACTACGAGCAGTACTTC
V: TRBV18; D: .; J: TRBJ1-5; size: once; CDR3: CASSPGGVGSNQPQHF; DNA: TGTGCCAGCTCACCAGGGGGAGTGGGTAGCAATCAGCCCCAGCATTTT
V: TRBV3-1/TRBV3-2; D: TRBD1; J: TRBJ1-2; size: .; CDR3: CASSQDLAGGAYTF; DNA: TGTGCCAGCAGCCAAGATTTGGCAGGGGGCGCCTACACCTTC
V: TRBV27; D: .; J: TRBJ2-7; size: few; CDR3: CASSWASGREQYF; DNA: TGTGCCAGCAGTTGGGCCAGTGGGCGGGAGCAGTACTTC
V: TRBV28; D: .; J: TRBJ1-5; size: few; CDR3: CASSLGDNQIMAQHF; DNA: TGTGCCAGCAGTTTAGGCGACAACCAAATCATGGCCCAGCATTTT
V: TRBV9; D: .; J: TRBJ1-1; size: .; CDR3: CASSVLQAMNTEAFF; DNA: TGTGCCAGCAGCGTATTACAGGCCATGAACACTGAAGCTTTCTTT
V: TRBV16; D: TRBD2; J: TRBJ2-7; size: .; CDR3: CASSQLYREGYEQYF; DNA: TGTGCCAGCAGCCAATTATATAGGGAGGGCTACGAGCAGTACTTC
V: TRBV5-8; D: TRBD1; J: TRBJ1-5; size: .; CDR3: CASSLAGDRAQPQHF; DNA: TGTGCCAGCAGCTTGGCGGGTGACAGGGCCCAGCCCCAGCATTTT
V: TRBV7-2; D: .; J: TRBJ1-2; size: .; CDR3: CASSLDTINYGYTF; DNA: TGTGCCAGCAGCTTGGACACCATTAACTATGGCTACACCTTC
V: TRBV28; D: TRBD2; J: TRBJ2-1; size: .; CDR3: CASSEGGLASNEQFF; DNA: TGTGCCAGCAGTGAAGGGGGACTAGCGTCTAATGAGCAGTTCTTC
V: TRBV24-1; D: .; J: TRBJ2-2; size: once; CDR3: CATSDLPELGLLGNTGELFF; DNA: TGTGCCACCAGTGATTTGCCCGAACTAGGCCTCTTGGGGAACACCGGGGAGCTGTTTTTT
V: TRBV6-5; D: .; J: TRBJ2-7; size: .; CDR3: CASSPQVATYEQYF; DNA: TGTGCCAGCAGTCCCCAAGTTGCCACCTACGAGCAGTACTTC
V: TRBV19; D: .; J: TRBJ1-6; size: .; CDR3: CATRQVDNSPLHF; DNA: TGTGCCACCAGACAGGTCGATAATTCACCCCTCCACTTT
V: TRBV7-3; D: .; J: TRBJ2-5; size: .; CDR3: CASSFGGQETQYF; DNA: TGTGCCAGCAGCTTTGGTGGGCAAGAGACCCAGTACTTC
V: TRBV4-3; D: .; J: TRBJ1-2; size: .; CDR3: CASSQDLLGRVYGYTF; DNA: TGCGCCAGCAGCCAAGATCTTCTGGGCAGGGTCTATGGCTACACCTTC
V: TRBV6-2/TRBV6-3; D: TRBD2; J: TRBJ2-1; size: .; CDR3: CASSQSGNRGGEQFF; DNA: TGTGCCAGCAGTCAAAGCGGGAACCGCGGGGGTGAGCAGTTCTTC
V: TRBV14; D: .; J: TRBJ2-7; size: .; CDR3: CASSQDWRSGRSYEQYF; DNA: TGTGCCAGCAGCCAAGATTGGCGGAGCGGACGCTCCTACGAGCAGTACTTC
V: TRBV7-9; D: TRBD2; J: TRBJ2-1; size: .; CDR3: CASSLGLAGDREQFF; DNA: TGTGCCAGCAGCTTAGGGCTAGCGGGAGACCGGGAGCAGTTCTTC
V: TRBV30; D: .; J: TRBJ1-5; size: .; CDR3: CAWSVGPYFDQPQHF; DNA: TGTGCCTGGAGTGTTGGTCCGTACTTCGATCAGCCCCAGCATTTT
V: TRBV19; D: TRBD1; J: TRBJ2-5; size: once; CDR3: CASSMGQGLAETQYF; DNA: TGTGCCAGTAGTATGGGACAGGGGCTTGCTGAGACCCAGTACTTC
V: TRBV5-4; D: .; J: TRBJ2-7; size: .; CDR3: CASSLEYEQYF; DNA: TGTGCCAGCAGCTTGGAATACGAGCAGTACTTC
V: TRBV12-5; D: TRBD2; J: TRBJ2-1; size: once; CDR3: CASGPGLVNEQFF; DNA: TGTGCTAGTGGTCCCGGACTAGTCAATGAGCAGTTCTTC
V: TRBV11-3; D: .; J: TRBJ2-7; size: .; CDR3: CASSLEALYEQYF; DNA: TGTGCCAGCAGCTTAGAGGCTCTCTACGAGCAGTACTTC
V: TRBV7-9; D: .; J: TRBJ1-4; size: .; CDR3: CASSAVRGEKLFF; DNA: TGTGCCAGCAGCGCCGTCCGGGGCGAAAAACTGTTTTTT
V: TRBV6-1; D: .; J: TRBJ1-4; size: .; CDR3: CASSDRQRGNEKLFF; DNA: TGTGCCAGCAGTGACAGACAGCGCGGTAATGAAAAACTGTTTTTT
V: TRBV9; D: .; J: TRBJ2-1; size: .; CDR3: CASSVGLTDQGIGFF; DNA: TGTGCCAGCAGCGTAGGACTAACAGATCAGGGTATTGGGTTCTTC
V: TRBV2; D: TRBD1; J: TRBJ2-7; size: .; CDR3: CASSEGEQGVHEQYF; DNA: TGTGCCAGCAGTGAAGGGGAACAGGGGGTCCACGAGCAGTACTTC
V: TRBV6-5; D: TRBD1; J: TRBJ2-2; size: .; CDR3: CASKGAFETGELFF; DNA: TGTGCCAGCAAGGGGGCCTTCGAGACCGGGGAGCTGTTTTTT
V: TRBV12-5; D: TRBD1; J: TRBJ1-1; size: .; CDR3: CASGPGTANTEAFF; DNA: TGTGCTAGTGGCCCTGGGACAGCAAACACTGAAGCTTTCTTT
V: TRBV21-1; D: .; J: TRBJ2-7; size: .; CDR3: CASSPVGDPYEQYF; DNA: TGTGCCAGCAGCCCCGTGGGGGACCCCTACGAGCAGTACTTC
V: TRBV14; D: .; J: TRBJ1-2; size: .; CDR3: CASSPSDYGYTF; DNA: TGTGCCAGCAGCCCCAGCGACTATGGCTACACCTTC
V: TRBV27; D: .; J: TRBJ2-1; size: .; CDR3: CASSPDGLYKFF; DNA: TGTGCCAGCAGTCCGGACGGTTTGTATAAGTTCTTC
V: TRBV11-2; D: TRBD2; J: TRBJ2-4; size: .; CDR3: CASSLGLATKNIQYF; DNA: TGTGCCAGCAGCTTGGGACTAGCTACCAAAAACATTCAGTACTTC
V: TRBV28; D: .; J: TRBJ2-1; size: .; CDR3: CASSFLGYSYNEQFF; DNA: TGTGCCAGCAGTTTCTTGGGATACTCCTACAATGAGCAGTTCTTC
V: TRBV25-1; D: TRBD2; J: TRBJ2-1; size: .; CDR3: CASSEGLAGVYEQFF; DNA: TGTGCCAGCAGTGAAGGGCTAGCGGGAGTCTATGAGCAGTTCTTC
V: TRBV19; D: TRBD2; J: TRBJ2-3; size: few; CDR3: CASSIRLAGDTQYF; DNA: TGTGCCAGTAGTATACGCCTAGCGGGAGATACGCAGTATTTT
V: TRBV19; D: .; J: TRBJ2-2; size: .; CDR3: CASSMIGSAGELFF; DNA: TGTGCCAGTAGTATGATCGGTTCGGCCGGGGAGCTGTTTTTT
V: TRBV9; D: TRBD2; J: TRBJ2-2; size: .; CDR3: CASSVALAGNTGELFF; DNA: TGTGCCAGCAGCGTAGCACTAGCGGGGAACACCGGGGAGCTGTTTTTT
V: TRBV7-2; D: .; J: TRBJ1-5; size: .; CDR3: CASSLEGQKSQPQHF; DNA: TGTGCCAGCAGCTTAGAGGGGCAGAAATCCCAGCCCCAGCATTTT
V: TRBV5-5; D: .; J: TRBJ1-3; size: .; CDR3: CASSLAATNSGNTIYF; DNA: TGTGCCAGCAGCTTGGCGGCTACCAACTCTGGAAACACCATATATTTT
V: TRBV30; D: .; J: TRBJ1-5; size: .; CDR3: CAWSELAGNQPQHF; DNA: TGTGCCTGGAGTGAGCTGGCGGGGAATCAGCCCCAGCATTTT
V: TRBV4-2; D: TRBD1; J: TRBJ1-4; size: once; CDR3: CASSQDRGREKLFF; DNA: TGTGCCAGCAGCCAGGACAGGGGAAGGGAAAAACTGTTTTTT
V: TRBV30; D: .; J: TRBJ1-1; size: .; CDR3: CAWSPAGTEAFF; DNA: TGTGCCTGGAGCCCCGCTGGCACTGAAGCTTTCTTT